This entry concerns a single TCR beta chain. Its antigen is not identified. Unique molecular identifiers were built into the TCRbeta library. Each CDR3 protein gets one entry after TCRdb re-called the PCR reads with MiXCR. Found here are just over 950,000 distinct CDR3 sequences, roughly 31% of them singletons; the top ten hold about 28%. This entry is derived from a study of T-cell reconstitution after alpha-beta-depleted transplantation in children. Study results and caveats: The origin of alpha-beta T cells about two months after transplant was reportedly several hundred expanded graft clones.

Deletions cut 3 bases from V and 1 base from J, with 11 bases between. There are 15 residues in the CDR3. Germline V gene sequence: CDR1 MDHEN, CDR2 SYDVKM. This chain uses TRBV28 with TRBJ2-3, with D maybe TRBD2 (5 bases). The TCR originated in a boy under two years old who had a stem cell transplant for SCID, so the T cells may come from the graft donor. The sequencing here drew on PBMCs, mostly from graft donor cells, taken 360 days after TCRalphabeta/CD19-depleted stem cell transplant. The CDR3 region has the DNA TGTGCCAGCAGTTTTGTCAGCGGCGGCACAGATACGCAGTATTTT. It translates to CASSFVSGGTDTQYF.